What follows are 13 T cell receptor beta chains derived from one specimen sequenced in a study of cytomegalovirus exposure and HLA in healthy donors. 13 Jbeta primers and 60 Vbeta primers were used for the PCR. TCRdb keeps only in-frame clones here, not all; method: immunoSEQ multiplex PCR. This sample yields about 150,000 clones, of which less than 85% are seen a single time; under 2.5% belongs to the top ten. The material sequenced was PBMCs. These receptors originate from a woman aged 55-70 years in good health and CMV-seropositive.

Only a few counts were recorded for this clone. The chain links TRBV28 to TRBJ1-2, with D perhaps TRBD1 (6 bases). The CDR3 runs 14 residues. Germline V gives CDR1 MDHEN, CDR2 SYDVKM. The V gene lost 6 bases and the J gene lost 6 bases, with 17 bases spanning the gap. In DNA, the CDR3 is TGTGCCAGCAGAGGACAGATAGTCCTTCATGGCTACACCTTC. Its translation is CASRGQIVLHGYTF.

The rearrangement joins TRBV6-1 to TRBJ1-1, with 8 bases fitting TRBD1. Germline V lookup: CDR1 MNHNS, CDR2 SASEGT. Trimming took 3 bases from V and 3 from J; bases not matched to a gene: 12. The CDR3 extends over 17 amino acids. This CDR3 reads CASSERDRMARDTEAFF. CDR3 bases: TGTGCCAGCAGTGAGAGGGACAGGATGGCGAGGGACACTGAAGCTTTCTTT.

V and J are TRBV5-1 and TRBJ1-1; D is ambiguous. The CDR3 is 14 residues long. Trimming left V 0 bases short and J 1 base short, with 7 bases between. The germline V gene has CDR1 SGHRS and CDR2 YFSETQ. In DNA form, the CDR3 reads TGCGCCAGCAGCTTGGCGCCAGGGAACACTGAAGCTTTCTTT. This codes for CASSLAPGNTEAFF.

The chain has TRBV2 and TRBJ1-4, with a possible D match to TRBD1 (6 bases). V was cut by 7 bases and J by 7 bases, with 13 bases left in between. This CDR3 comprises 13 residues. Per the germline V gene, CDR1 is SNHLY and CDR2 is FYNNEI. CDR3 residues: CASNLGAGEKLFF. As DNA, the CDR3 is TGTGCCAGCAATCTGGGGGCAGGTGAAAAACTGTTTTTT.

This clone showed up just once. The chain combines TRBV9 with TRBJ2-2; D gene unclear. V was cut by 5 bases and J by 7 bases, with 6 bases left in between. Germline V gene data show CDR1 as SGDLS and CDR2 as YYNGEE. This CDR3 comprises 11 residues. CDR3 nucleotide sequence: TGTGCCAGCAGAAACTACGGGGAGCTGTTTTTT. Residues: CASRNYGELFF.

The chain couples TRBV28 to TRBJ2-2; a weak D match, TRBD2 (5 bases). The germline V and J ends were trimmed by 3 bases and 2 bases, with 13 bases remaining between them. The germline CDR1 and CDR2 sequences are MDHEN and SYDVKM. This CDR3 has 16 amino acids. The DNA of the CDR3 is TGTGCCAGCAGTTTTCGCCGACTACGTAACACCGGGGAGCTGTTTTTT. It codes for CASSFRRLRNTGELFF.

The chain carries TRBV28 and TRBJ1-2; D is undetermined. This CDR3 has 12 amino acids. The ends were cut back, 6 bases at V and 8 bases at J, with 13 bases in the middle. The germline gives CDR1 MDHEN, CDR2 SYDVKM. CDR3 amino acids: CASRGVLEGYTF. The CDR3 DNA is TGTGCCAGCAGGGGCGTCCTCGAGGGCTACACCTTC.

The chain uses TRBV19 and TRBJ2-5, with 8 bases matching TRBD2. In germline, CDR1 is LNHDA, CDR2 SQIVND (reference sequence). The CDR3 extends over 14 amino acids. J was trimmed by 5 bases and V by 7 bases; bases with no gene match: 9. CDR3 coding DNA: TGTGCCAGTACCCCTCGGGGGGGCAGGGAGACCCAGTACTTC. This sequence encodes CASTPRGGRETQYF.

The rearrangement links TRBV28 to TRBJ2-3, with 12 bases lining up with TRBD2. This CDR3 contains 16 residues. The germline gives CDR1 MDHEN, CDR2 SYDVKM. J lost 3 bases, V lost 2 bases, and 3 bases had no gene match. The CDR3 bases are TGTGCCAGCAGTTTACTAGCGGGAGGGCTAACAGATACGCAGTATTTT. Translated, it gives CASSLLAGGLTDTQYF.

The rearrangement uses TRBV5-1 and TRBJ2-3, with TRBD1 matching 9 bases. The CDR3 spans 15 residues. Looked up from germline, CDR1 is SGHRS and CDR2 is YFSETQ. The V segment lost 4 bases and the J segment 5 bases; nucleotides outside the gene matches: 8. The CDR3 coding sequence is TGCGCCAGCAGCACCACAGGGGGCCCTGGAGATACGCAGTATTTT. It yields the protein CASSTTGGPGDTQYF.

In its sample, this clone was seen once. The chain uses TRBV5-1 and TRBJ2-3; 8 bases line up with TRBD1. Trimming at V came to 2 bases and at J to 2 bases, leaving 7 bases not matched to a gene. The CDR3 length is 16 residues. Germline V CDR1 and CDR2: SGHRS, YFSETQ. CDR3 nucleotides: TGCGCCAGCAGCTTCACTGGGACAGGCCTCACAGATACGCAGTATTTT. Translation: CASSFTGTGLTDTQYF.

The V call is TRBV13, the J call TRBJ1-1; D is possibly TRBD1 (6 bases). CDR3 length: 13 amino acids. V was cut by 2 bases and J by 10 bases, with 14 bases left in between. Germline lookup yields CDR1 PRHDT and CDR2 FYEKMQ (reference sequence). CDR3 region: CASSLSGGPGAFF. CDR3 in DNA: TGTGCCAGCAGCTTAAGCGGGGGCCCAGGAGCTTTCTTT.

V gene TRBV11-2 combines with J gene TRBJ2-1, with 11 positions matching TRBD1. The CDR3 loop spans 15 amino acids. Germline CDR1 is SGHAT and CDR2 is FQNNGV. J gave up 9 bases and V 6 bases, and 10 bases lay outside the gene matches. The CDR3 nucleotides are TGTGCCAGCAGAACAGGGACAGGGGGTCGTAGTGAGCAGTTCTTC. It encodes CASRTGTGGRSEQFF.